One and the same sample provided the 5 T cell receptor beta chains below, sequenced in a study of control samples from healthy donors and cancer patients. Sequenced by immunoSEQ multiplex PCR; TCRdb stores in-frame clones only, minus some. The sample consists of 55,000 to 90,000 clones, over 70% of them appearing once. The sample was blood. The receptors here all came from a man between 50 and 59 years old in good health.

The V gene is TRBV25-1, the J gene TRBJ2-2; D remains unclear. Trimming took off 6 bases at V and 7 bases at J, with 12 bases between the two ends. Germline values: CDR1 MGHDK, CDR2 SYGVNS. The CDR3 runs to 13 residues. The chain's CDR3 is CASSARGDGELFF. CDR3 DNA: TGTGCCAGCAGCGCAAGAGGCGACGGGGAGCTGTTTTTT.

The gene calls are TRBV29-1 and TRBJ1-6; 7 positions agree with TRBD1. The CDR3 runs 13 residues. V was pared by 7 bases and J by 6 bases, with 6 bases of the junction left unmatched. Germline CDR1 SQVTM, CDR2 ANQGSEA. The CDR3 sequence is CSAGDSLNSPLHF. The CDR3 nucleotides are TGCAGCGCTGGGGACAGCCTTAATTCACCCCTCCACTTT.

This clone was recorded a few times. The V call is TRBV9, the J call TRBJ2-3; possibly TRBD1 or TRBD2 for D (5 bases each). V was cut by 3 bases and J by 5 bases, with 19 bases left in between. Per germline, CDR1 SGDLS and CDR2 YYNGEE. The CDR3 is made up of 16 amino acids. Here the CDR3 reads CASSDGSGTALDTQYF. CDR3 sequence (DNA): TGTGCCAGCAGCGATGGTTCCGGGACCGCTCTAGATACGCAGTATTTT.

This clone came up once. The chain employs TRBV30 and TRBJ2-3; D ambiguous. CDR1 and CDR2 from the germline V gene are GTSNPN and SVGIG (reference sequence). The CDR3 extends over 17 amino acids. V was clipped by 0 bases and J by 4 bases, with 20 bases between them. The CDR3, as DNA: TGTGCCTGGAGTGTATATATTGGCAAAAATGACGCAGATACGCAGTATTTT. It encodes CAWSVYIGKNDADTQYF.

The chain carries TRBV7-6 and TRBJ2-1, with TRBD2 matching 7 bases. Per germline, CDR1 SGHVS and CDR2 FNYEAQ. V shed 2 bases and J 7 bases; nucleotides not matched to a gene: 8. The CDR3 covers 15 residues. CDR3 region: CASSLLPGLRNEQFF. CDR3 DNA sequence: TGTGCCAGCAGCTTACTCCCGGGACTAAGGAATGAGCAGTTCTTC. Full variable domain (outside the CDR3, taken from reference TRBV7-6 and TRBJ2-1): GAGVSQSPRYKVTKRGQDVALRCDPISGHVSLYWYRQALGQGPEFLTYFNYEAQQDKSGLPNDRFSAERPEGSISTLTIQRTEQRDSAMYRCASSLLPGLRNEQFFGPGTRLTVL.